This T cell receptor beta chain is drawn from a study of blood T cells in healthy people across ages. A J-beta primer mix and a sample-barcoded 5' primer were used in a second PCR of roughly 6 to 11 cycles. TCRdb re-derived calls from the 5' RACE reads in MiXCR, one entry per CDR3 protein. In the table there are 550,000 to 750,000 distinct CDR3 sequences, over 20% of which are singletons. Trimming stripped 0 bases from V and 5 bases from J, with 16 bases between. The CDR3 sequence is 16 residues long. Germline V gene sequence: CDR1 LGHNT, CDR2 FRNRAP. This chain joins TRBV12-5 and TRBJ2-5; no definite D call. Sequencing input: blood. The clonotype originates from an older man in good health. The CDR3 sequence is CASGLVRLGSRETQYF. The CDR3 DNA reads as TGTGCTAGTGGTTTGGTACGTCTTGGATCCAGGGAGACCCAGTACTTC.